This TCR beta chain was sequenced in a study of T cells in Graves' hyperthyroidism and ophthalmopathy. Study-wide results and caveats: Most thyroid clonotypes with frequency above 0.001 were detected in blood. The model made its ophthalmopathy prediction, and onset followed a median around 6.5 months later.

Worth noting for this clonotype: The antigen is undetermined.

Patients affected by ophthalmopathy presented a Clinical Activity Score of at least 3, a NOSPECS grade of at least 4, and disease duration below 3 months. The PBMCs studied were ones that came from 9 to 10 ml fresh peripheral blood. The V and J ends lost 1 base and 1 base, in that order; junction bases with no gene match: 9. This CDR3 region has 17 residues. Germline assignment: CDR1 MDHEN and CDR2 SYDVKM. RNA transcripts yielded amplified TCR beta CDR3 regions. TCR CDR3 underwent first-round RT-PCR with the HTBI primer set. MiXCR, run by TCRdb on the multiplex PCR reads, gives a single entry per CDR3 protein. The sample lists hundreds of thousands of distinct CDR3 sequences, more than 12% seen once, with around 13% in the top ten.

Sequenced input: blood. The V call is TRBV28, the J call TRBJ1-2, with 7 bases fitting TRBD1. The clonotype was recovered from a woman aged 45-59 years with Graves' ophthalmopathy. The CDR3 nucleotides read TGTGCCAGCAGTTTATACCCGACAGGGTCATTTAACTATGGCTACACCTTC. Amino acids: CASSLYPTGSFNYGYTF.